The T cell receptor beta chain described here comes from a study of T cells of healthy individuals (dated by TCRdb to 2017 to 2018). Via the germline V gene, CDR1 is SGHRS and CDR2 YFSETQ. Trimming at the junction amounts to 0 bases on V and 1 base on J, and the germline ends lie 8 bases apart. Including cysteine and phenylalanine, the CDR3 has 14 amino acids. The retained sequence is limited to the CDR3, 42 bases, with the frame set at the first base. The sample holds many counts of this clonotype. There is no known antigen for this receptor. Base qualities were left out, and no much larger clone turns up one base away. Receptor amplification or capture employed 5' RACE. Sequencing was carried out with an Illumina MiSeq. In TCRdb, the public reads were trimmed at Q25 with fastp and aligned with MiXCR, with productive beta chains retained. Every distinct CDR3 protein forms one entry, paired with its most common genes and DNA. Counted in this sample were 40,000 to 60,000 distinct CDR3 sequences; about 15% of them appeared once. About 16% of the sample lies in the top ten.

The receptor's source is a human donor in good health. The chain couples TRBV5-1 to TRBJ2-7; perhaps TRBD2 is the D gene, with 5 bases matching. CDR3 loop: CASSLGPGSYEQYF. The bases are TGCGCCAGCAGCTTGGGCCCGGGGTCCTACGAGCAGTACTTC. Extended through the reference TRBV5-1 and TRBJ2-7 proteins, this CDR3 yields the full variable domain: KAGVTQTPRYLIKTRGQQVTLSCSPISGHRSVSWYQQTPGQGLQFLFEYFSETQRNKGNFPGRFSGRQFSNSRSEMNVSTLELGDSALYLCASSLGPGSYEQYFGPGTRLTVT.